Below, 27 T cell receptor beta chains from the same sample are listed, as sequenced in a study of identical twins. TCRdb re-called the 5' RACE reads with MiXCR, one entry per CDR3 protein. The sample has about 890,000 distinct CDR3 sequences, 9% to 15% seen once. This sample also appeared in a second study, on yellow fever vaccine responses in identical twins.

Sequenced sample: PBMCs. Receptors originate from a woman under 30 in good health.

The table lists this clonotype with many counts. The chain employs TRBV20-1 and TRBJ2-1; D might be TRBD2 (6 bases). Germline V CDR1 and CDR2: DFQATT, SNEGSKA (reference sequence). Deletions cut 3 bases from V and 0 bases from J, with 15 bases between. The CDR3 runs 16 residues. CDR3 residues: CSARGENGSSYNEQFF. The CDR3 nucleotides read TGCAGTGCTAGGGGGGAGAACGGGAGCTCCTACAATGAGCAGTTCTTC.

The chain joins TRBV20-1 to TRBJ2-2, with D perhaps being TRBD1 or TRBD2 (5 bases each). The CDR3 extends over 14 amino acids. Germline V lookup: CDR1 DFQATT, CDR2 SNEGSKA (reference sequence). V gave up 3 bases and J gave up 4 bases, with 12 bases separating them. CDR3 region: CSASTGARTGELFF. CDR3 bases: TGCAGTGCTAGTACCGGGGCCCGCACCGGGGAGCTGTTTTTT.

This clonotype came up many times. The V gene is TRBV12-3 or TRBV12-4, the J gene TRBJ1-4; 7 bases align to TRBD1. V shed 5 bases and J 5 bases; nucleotides not matched to a gene: 5. The CDR3 runs to 14 residues. CDR3 amino acids: CASSPDRRNEKLFF. The DNA for the CDR3 is TGTGCCAGCAGTCCGGACAGGAGAAATGAAAAACTGTTTTTT.

This clonotype came up a few times. J is TRBJ1-1 and V is TRBV5-1; 7 nucleotides align to TRBD1. This CDR3 is 15 amino acids long. J lost 2 bases, V lost 0 bases, and 4 bases had no gene match. The germline CDR1 and CDR2 sequences are SGHRS and YFSETQ. The CDR3 here is CASSLGGQPNTEAFF. The CDR3 nucleotides are TGCGCCAGCAGCTTGGGGGGACAGCCTAACACTGAAGCTTTCTTT.

V is TRBV27 and J is TRBJ2-1; 15 bases are shared with TRBD2. V dropped 5 bases and J dropped 6; count of bases not matched to a gene: 11. CDR1 and CDR2 (germline): MNHEY, SMNVEV (reference sequence). CDR3 length equals 18 residues. The CDR3 loop reads CASSPFRTSGGAVNEQFF. The CDR3 bases are TGTGCCAGCAGTCCCTTCAGGACTAGCGGGGGGGCGGTCAATGAGCAGTTCTTC.

The sample holds many counts of this clonotype. The V call is TRBV5-1, the J call TRBJ1-1, with D perhaps matching TRBD1 (5 bases). With 4 bases removed from V and 4 bases from J, the gap between germline ends came to 17 bases. The CDR3 contains 15 residues. CDR1 and CDR2 (germline): SGHRS, YFSETQ. Here the CDR3 reads CASSRLTGGGTEAFF. DNA for the CDR3: TGCGCCAGCAGCCGACTCACCGGGGGAGGCACTGAAGCTTTCTTT.

This clonotype occurred a few times. The gene calls are TRBV11-2 and TRBJ2-7; 9 bases fit TRBD2. J was trimmed by 2 bases and V by 5 bases; bases with no gene match: 10. This CDR3 region has 16 residues. Germline V gene sequence: CDR1 SGHAT, CDR2 FQNNGV. CDR3 in DNA: TGTGCCAGCAGCAGAGGCCTAGCGGGATTGCCCTACGAGCAGTACTTC. It yields the protein CASSRGLAGLPYEQYF.

The chain is built from TRBV7-2 and TRBJ1-1, with a possible D match to TRBD1 (5 bases). The CDR3 extends over 14 amino acids. The germline V gene encodes CDR1 SGHTA and CDR2 FQGNSA. V lost 4 bases and J 5 bases, leaving 14 bases between the germline ends. The DNA for the CDR3 is TGTGCCAGCAGCTCCTCGCCGGGGGGAACTGAAGCTTTCTTT. Encoded protein: CASSSSPGGTEAFF.

This clonotype was seen a handful of times. The chain couples TRBV11-2 to TRBJ1-2, with TRBD1 matching 9 bases. The CDR3 consists of 14 residues. V was clipped by 6 bases and J by 9 bases; unmatched bases: 11. From germline, CDR1 is SGHAT and CDR2 FQNNGV. CDR3: CASRSGQGSVRYTF. DNA for the CDR3: TGTGCCAGCAGATCAGGACAGGGGTCCGTTCGCTACACCTTC.

This clonotype appeared many times. V gene TRBV6-2 or TRBV6-3 combines with J gene TRBJ2-2, with 13 nucleotides matching TRBD2. V lost 8 bases and J lost 4; bases outside the gene matches: 4. Germline-derived CDR1 and CDR2 are MNHEY and SVGEGT. The CDR3 is made up of 15 amino acids. DNA of the CDR3: TGTGCCAGCCGGGGACTAGCGGGAAGCACCGGGGAGCTGTTTTTT. Amino acids: CASRGLAGSTGELFF.

The sample holds many counts of this clonotype. V gene TRBV24-1 combines with J gene TRBJ1-5; D remains ambiguous. Germline V gene data show CDR1 as KGHDR and CDR2 as SFDVKD. This CDR3 is built from 16 residues. The germline V and J ends were trimmed by 6 bases and 4 bases, with 18 bases remaining between them. The CDR3 coding sequence is TGTGCCACCAGTAGTTCGGGAGGACTGACTAATCAGCCCCAGCATTTT. Protein product: CATSSSGGLTNQPQHF.

This clonotype was seen more than once but under ten times. The chain has TRBV5-1 and TRBJ2-1; weak D call: TRBD2 (6 bases). CDR1 SGHRS and CDR2 YFSETQ come from the germline V gene. Trimming removed 0 bases from V and 4 bases from J, with 14 bases in between. The CDR3 has 16 amino acids. Here the CDR3 reads CASSLATSSEYNEQFF. In DNA form, the CDR3 reads TGCGCCAGCAGCTTGGCCACGTCTAGCGAGTACAATGAGCAGTTCTTC.

In this sample, this clonotype turned up a few times. V usage is TRBV5-1 and J usage is TRBJ1-1, with D unresolved. The CDR3 has 14 amino acids. The germline CDR1 and CDR2 sequences are SGHRS and YFSETQ. Between the trimmed V and J ends, which lost 1 base and 2 bases, there was a span of 9 bases. This CDR3 reads CASSLFSVNTEAFF. CDR3 in DNA: TGCGCCAGCAGCTTGTTTTCGGTAAACACTGAAGCTTTCTTT.

This clonotype came up once. The chain couples TRBV20-1 to TRBJ2-1, with D perhaps TRBD2 (6 bases). Germline lookup yields CDR1 DFQATT and CDR2 SNEGSKA (reference sequence). The CDR3 extends over 14 amino acids. The V end lost 5 bases, the J end lost 3 bases, and 14 bases lay between the germline ends. This CDR3 is CSAVRDLRYNEQFF. The DNA for the CDR3 is TGCAGTGCTGTCCGGGACTTGCGCTACAATGAGCAGTTCTTC.

This clonotype occurred many times. The chain carries TRBV29-1 and TRBJ2-5; D possibly corresponds to TRBD2 (5 bases). Germline CDR1 is SQVTM and CDR2 is ANQGSEA. Trimming stripped 6 bases from V and 1 base from J, with 12 bases between. The CDR3 extends over 13 amino acids. CDR3 DNA sequence: TGCAGCGTACAGACTAACACCCAAGAGACCCAGTACTTC. Translation: CSVQTNTQETQYF.

This clonotype was observed at least ten times. This sequence joins TRBV11-1 and TRBJ1-1; no definite D call. V was clipped by 3 bases and J by 7 bases, with 6 bases between them. Germline values: CDR1 SGHAT, CDR2 FQDESV (reference sequence). CDR3 length: 11 residues. The CDR3 region is CASSLDGEAFF. The DNA of the CDR3 is TGTGCCAGCAGCTTGGATGGTGAAGCTTTCTTT.

This clonotype was recorded once. The chain joins TRBV10-2 to TRBJ2-7; D unresolved. V shed 0 bases and J shed 5 bases, with 14 bases lying between them. Germline V gene data show CDR1 as WSHSY and CDR2 as SAAADI. The CDR3 totals 15 residues. The CDR3, as DNA: TGCGCCAGCAGTGAGTCGGGTGGCCCCCGCGACGAGCAGTACGTC. It translates to CASSESGGPRDEQYV.

This clonotype was found a few times. The chain links TRBV9 to TRBJ2-1; the D call may be TRBD1 or TRBD2 (7 bases each). The CDR3 contains 15 residues. Looked up from germline, CDR1 is SGDLS and CDR2 is YYNGEE. The V gene lost 4 bases and the J gene lost 6 bases, with 17 bases spanning the gap. The CDR3 DNA reads as TGTGCCAGCAGCTCAGGGGGAGGGGGGCTCAATGAGCAGTTCTTC. Translated: CASSSGGGGLNEQFF.

V is TRBV12-5 and J is TRBJ2-3; 9 positions match TRBD2. Germline CDR1 reads LGHNT; CDR2 reads FRNRAP. With V trimmed by 5 bases and J by 2 bases, 5 bases remained unmatched. This CDR3 has 15 residues. CDR3 protein: CASGPGTSHTDTQYF. DNA for the CDR3: TGTGCTAGTGGTCCCGGGACTAGCCACACAGATACGCAGTATTTT.

This clonotype appeared a few times. V is TRBV7-2 and J is TRBJ2-5; TRBD2 agrees at 7 bases. CDR3 length: 16 residues. From germline, CDR1 is SGHTA and CDR2 FQGNSA. The trim removed 5 bases at V and 0 bases at J, leaving 9 bases unmatched. CDR3 sequence (DNA): TGTGCCAGCAGCCCAAGCTGGGGGGGGTACCAAGAGACCCAGTACTTC. Translating gives CASSPSWGGYQETQYF.

This clonotype appeared a few times. The chain is built from TRBV3-1 and TRBJ2-1; 12 bases are a match to TRBD2. In germline, CDR1 is LGHDT, CDR2 YNNKEL (reference sequence). The CDR3 consists of 15 residues. The V and J ends lost 1 base and 10 bases, in that order; junction bases with no gene match: 5. The CDR3 nucleotides are TGTGCCAGCAGCCAAGGGGGACTAGCGGGCCGGGAGCAGTTCTTC. Its translation: CASSQGGLAGREQFF.

This clonotype was seen ten or more times. V is TRBV5-1 and J is TRBJ2-1, with 8 bases matching TRBD2. V trimming: 4 bases; J trimming: 1 base; junction bases outside the gene matches: 16. The germline V gene encodes CDR1 SGHRS and CDR2 YFSETQ. This CDR3 is built from 19 residues. The CDR3 loop is CASSPSGTSTMRSYNEQFF. CDR3 bases: TGCGCCAGCAGCCCAAGCGGGACTAGTACTATGAGGTCCTACAATGAGCAGTTCTTC.

This clonotype was detected only a few times. The J gene is TRBJ2-1, the V gene TRBV20-1; the match to TRBD2 covers 12 bases. The CDR3 length is 17 residues. The J segment lost 6 bases and the V segment lost 1 base, leaving 10 bases of the junction unmatched. Germline V CDR1 and CDR2: DFQATT, SNEGSKA (reference sequence). The CDR3 bases are TGCAGTGCTAGAGGTGCTAGCGGGGGGGGTGGGTCCAATGAGCAGTTCTTC. Protein: CSARGASGGGGSNEQFF.

There are a few counts of this clonotype. This chain uses TRBV5-1 with TRBJ2-5, with 10 positions matching TRBD2. V was pared by 2 bases and J by 5 bases, with 12 bases of the junction left unmatched. CDR3 length: 17 residues. CDR1 SGHRS and CDR2 YFSETQ come from the germline V gene. For the CDR3, the DNA is TGCGCCAGCAGCTTAGGACTAGCGGTGGTTGGTTTTGAGACCCAGTACTTC. This gives the protein CASSLGLAVVGFETQYF.

This clonotype was observed a few times. The chain couples TRBV7-8 to TRBJ2-1, with 10 positions matching TRBD1. V shed 4 bases, J shed 10 bases, and the junction held 7 bases outside the gene matches. From germline, CDR1 is SGHVS and CDR2 FQNEAQ. The CDR3 is 14 residues long. The DNA of the CDR3 is TGTGCCAGCAGCTCCCGACAGGGGGCTGGAGAGCAGTTCTTC. Residues: CASSSRQGAGEQFF. Complete variable domain (other parts from reference TRBV7-8 and TRBJ2-1): GAGVSQSPRYKVAKRGQDVALRCDPISGHVSLFWYQQALGQGPEFLTYFQNEAQLDKSGLPSDRFFAERPEGSVSTLKIQRTQQEDSAVYLCASSSRQGAGEQFFGPGTRLTVL.

This clonotype was seen a few times. V usage is TRBV7-9 and J usage is TRBJ2-1; 8 bases match TRBD2. CDR3 length: 16 amino acids. With V trimmed by 5 bases and J by 4 bases, 10 bases remained unmatched. Per the germline V gene, CDR1 is SEHNR and CDR2 is FQNEAQ (reference sequence). The CDR3 region has the DNA TGTGCCAGCAGCCCCCTCGCGGGGGGAATTTACAATGAGCAGTTCTTC. This codes for CASSPLAGGIYNEQFF.

This clonotype was counted a few times. CDR3 loop: CASSDGVVSPLHF. CDR3 sequence (DNA): TGCGCCAGCAGTGACGGGGTTGTCTCACCCCTCCACTTT. The chain employs TRBV10-2 and TRBJ1-6; D remains ambiguous. The V gene lost 3 bases and the J gene lost 10 bases, with 10 bases spanning the gap. Germline loops: CDR1 WSHSY, CDR2 SAAADI. The CDR3 runs 13 residues.